The 12 T cell receptor beta chains below were found in one sample sequenced in a study of technical replicates of blood from several donors. Profiling relied on immunoSEQ multiplex PCR, and the TCRdb table lists in-frame clones only, not all of them. The sample lists about 100,000 clones, 85% to 95% occurring once. The sample comprised T cells isolated from PBMCs. These receptors originate from a human donor in good health.

This chain's CDR3 is CASSLRGGRGTDTQYF. CDR3 in DNA: TGTGCCAGCAGTTTAAGGGGGGGACGGGGCACAGATACGCAGTATTTT. V gene TRBV27 combines with J gene TRBJ2-3, with a possible D match to TRBD2 (7 bases). Trimming stripped 2 bases from V and 1 base from J, with 13 bases between. The CDR3 runs 16 residues. The germline V gene encodes CDR1 MNHEY and CDR2 SMNVEV (reference sequence).

The V gene is TRBV30, the J gene TRBJ1-4, with TRBD1 matching over 9 bases. The CDR3 totals 14 residues. J was trimmed by 6 bases and V by 3 bases; bases with no gene match: 5. Germline lookup yields CDR1 GTSNPN and CDR2 SVGIG (reference sequence). The CDR3 here is CAWSLTGGYEKLFF. DNA for the CDR3: TGTGCCTGGAGCTTGACAGGGGGTTATGAAAAACTGTTTTTT.

The chain combines TRBV7-9 with TRBJ1-2; TRBD1 aligns across 10 bases. With V trimmed by 1 base and J by 6 bases, 5 bases remained unmatched. The CDR3 runs to 15 residues. CDR1 SEHNR and CDR2 FQNEAQ come from the germline V gene (reference sequence). CDR3 protein: CASSLDRDRGHGYTF. The CDR3 DNA sequence: TGTGCCAGCAGCTTAGACCGGGACAGGGGCCATGGCTACACCTTC.

V gene TRBV27 combines with J gene TRBJ2-7, with a possible D match to TRBD1 (6 bases). V lost 5 bases and J 4 bases, leaving 12 bases between the germline ends. In germline, CDR1 is MNHEY, CDR2 SMNVEV (reference sequence). The CDR3 length is 13 residues. CDR3 amino acids: CASSQGHWYEQYF. As DNA, the CDR3 is TGTGCCAGCAGTCAGGGACACTGGTACGAGCAGTACTTC.

V gene TRBV11-1 combines with J gene TRBJ2-5, with 7 nucleotides matching TRBD1. Looked up from germline, CDR1 is SGHAT and CDR2 is FQDESV (reference sequence). V was pared by 6 bases and J by 1 base, with 8 bases of the junction left unmatched. The CDR3 totals 15 residues. The CDR3 sequence is CASSYWGQSQETQYF. CDR3 coding DNA: TGTGCCAGCAGTTATTGGGGACAGTCCCAAGAGACCCAGTACTTC. The full variable domain, its missing parts supplied by reference TRBV11-1 and TRBJ2-5, is EAEVAQSPRYKITEKSQAVAFWCDPISGHATLYWYRQILGQGPELLVQFQDESVVDDSQLPKDRFSAERLKGVDSTLKIQPAELGDSAMYLCASSYWGQSQETQYFGPGTRLLVL.

The chain uses TRBV28 and TRBJ1-5; 7 bases line up with TRBD1. The CDR3 consists of 15 residues. The V gene end was trimmed by 6 bases and the J gene end by 0 bases; junction bases not matched to a gene: 5. Germline CDR1 MDHEN, CDR2 SYDVKM. The CDR3 loop reads CASSQGTVSNQPQHF. The CDR3 DNA is TGTGCCAGCAGCCAAGGGACAGTTAGCAATCAGCCCCAGCATTTT.

This chain connects TRBV15 to TRBJ2-2; the D gene is possibly TRBD1 (6 bases). The germline gives CDR1 LNHNV, CDR2 YYDKDF (reference sequence). The CDR3 loop spans 14 amino acids. V lost 8 bases and J lost 0, with 10 bases in between. CDR3 sequence: CATLGQANTGELFF. DNA of the CDR3: TGTGCCACCCTGGGACAAGCGAACACCGGGGAGCTGTTTTTT.

This chain links TRBV11-1 with TRBJ2-3; TRBD2 aligns across 10 bases. Germline values: CDR1 SGHAT, CDR2 FQDESV (reference sequence). J lost 2 bases, V lost 5 bases, and 10 bases had no gene match. The CDR3 sequence is 17 residues long. CDR3 protein: CASSGLYLAGATDTQYF. The DNA of the CDR3 is TGTGCCAGCAGCGGACTCTACCTAGCGGGGGCCACAGATACGCAGTATTTT.

The chain joins TRBV30 to TRBJ2-7; D might be TRBD1 (5 bases). In germline, CDR1 is GTSNPN, CDR2 SVGIG (reference sequence). The V and J ends lost 0 bases and 6 bases respectively, with 12 bases between them. The CDR3 length is 13 residues. In DNA, the CDR3 is TGTGCCTGGAGTGTAATCAAAAGGGGCGAGCAGTACTTC. Encoded protein: CAWSVIKRGEQYF.

In this sample, this clone turned up once. The CDR3 DNA follows: TGTGCCAGCAGATCAGGGTTGACGGTCTCTGCGGAGACCCAGTACTTC. Its protein product is CASRSGLTVSAETQYF. The chain is built from TRBV27 and TRBJ2-5, with D possibly being TRBD1 (5 bases). CDR3 length equals 16 residues. Germline CDR1 reads MNHEY; CDR2 reads SMNVEV (reference sequence). The V end lost 6 bases, the J end lost 5 bases, and 22 bases lay between the germline ends.

This chain connects TRBV5-1 to TRBJ1-1; D is possibly TRBD1 (6 bases). The germline CDR1 and CDR2 sequences are SGHRS and YFSETQ. The CDR3 totals 15 residues. V shed 4 bases and J shed 4 bases, with 17 bases lying between them. The CDR3 DNA reads TGCGCCAGCAGCCTCGCCACCATAGGGGGCACTGAAGCTTTCTTT. Translating it yields CASSLATIGGTEAFF.

J is TRBJ2-2 and V is TRBV9, with D uncertain. Per germline, CDR1 SGDLS and CDR2 YYNGEE. The CDR3 consists of 16 residues. The V gene lost 0 bases and the J gene lost 2 bases, with 11 bases spanning the gap. CDR3 protein: CASSVASSANTGELFF. DNA for the CDR3: TGTGCCAGCAGCGTAGCTTCGAGCGCTAACACCGGGGAGCTGTTTTTT.